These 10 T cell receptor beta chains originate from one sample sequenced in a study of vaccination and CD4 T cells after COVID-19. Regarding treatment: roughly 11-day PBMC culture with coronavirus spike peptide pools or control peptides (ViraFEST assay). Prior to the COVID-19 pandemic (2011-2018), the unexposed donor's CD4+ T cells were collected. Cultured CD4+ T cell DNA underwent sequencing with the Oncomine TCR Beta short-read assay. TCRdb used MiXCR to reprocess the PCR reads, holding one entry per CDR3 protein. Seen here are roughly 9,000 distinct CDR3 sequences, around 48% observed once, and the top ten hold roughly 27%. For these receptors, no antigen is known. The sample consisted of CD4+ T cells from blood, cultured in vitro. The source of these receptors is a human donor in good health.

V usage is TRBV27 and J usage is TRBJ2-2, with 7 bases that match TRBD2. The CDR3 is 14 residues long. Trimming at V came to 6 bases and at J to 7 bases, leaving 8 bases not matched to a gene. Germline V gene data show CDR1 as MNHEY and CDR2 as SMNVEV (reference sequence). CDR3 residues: CASSRLAGYGELFF. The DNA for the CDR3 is TGTGCCAGCAGCCGACTAGCAGGTTACGGGGAGCTGTTTTTT.

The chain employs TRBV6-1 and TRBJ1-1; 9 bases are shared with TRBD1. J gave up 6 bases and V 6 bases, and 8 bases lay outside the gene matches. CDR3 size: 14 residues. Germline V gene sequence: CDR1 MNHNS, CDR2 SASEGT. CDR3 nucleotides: TGTGCCAGCAGACAGACAGGGGGACGCGCTGAAGCTTTCTTT. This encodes CASRQTGGRAEAFF.

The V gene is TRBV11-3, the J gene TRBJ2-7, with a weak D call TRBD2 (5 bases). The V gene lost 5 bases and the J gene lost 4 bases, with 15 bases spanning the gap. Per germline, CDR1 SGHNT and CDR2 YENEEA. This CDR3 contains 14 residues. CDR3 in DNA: TGTGCCAGCAGCCCCGGACCAGCGGCGTACGAGCAGTACTTC. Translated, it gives CASSPGPAAYEQYF.

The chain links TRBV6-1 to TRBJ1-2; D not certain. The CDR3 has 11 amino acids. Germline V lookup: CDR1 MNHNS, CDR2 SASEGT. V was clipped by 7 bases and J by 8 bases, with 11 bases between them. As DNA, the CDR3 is TGTGCCAGCAAAGACTCAGGAGGCTACACCTTC. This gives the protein CASKDSGGYTF.

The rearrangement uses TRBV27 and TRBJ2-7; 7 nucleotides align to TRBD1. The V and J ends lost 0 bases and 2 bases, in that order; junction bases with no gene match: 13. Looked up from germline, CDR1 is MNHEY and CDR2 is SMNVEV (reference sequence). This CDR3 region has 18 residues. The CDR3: CASSLSPRLDRATYEQYF. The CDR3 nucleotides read TGTGCCAGCAGTTTATCCCCACGTTTAGACAGGGCAACCTACGAGCAGTACTTC.

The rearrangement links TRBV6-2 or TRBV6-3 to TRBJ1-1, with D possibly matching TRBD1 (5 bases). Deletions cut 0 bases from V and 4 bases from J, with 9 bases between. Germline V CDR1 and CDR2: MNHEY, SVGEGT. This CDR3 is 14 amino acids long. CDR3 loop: CASSYSKGPTEAFF. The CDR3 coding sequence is TGTGCCAGCAGTTACTCGAAGGGGCCCACTGAAGCTTTCTTT.

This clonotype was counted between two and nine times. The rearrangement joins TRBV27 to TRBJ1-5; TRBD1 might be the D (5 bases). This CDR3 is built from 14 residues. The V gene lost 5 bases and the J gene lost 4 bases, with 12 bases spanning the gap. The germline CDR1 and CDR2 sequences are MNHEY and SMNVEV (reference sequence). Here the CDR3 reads CASSRSQGNQPQHF. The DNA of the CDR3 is TGTGCCAGCAGTCGTTCCCAGGGTAATCAGCCCCAGCATTTT.

CDR3 sequence reads: CAWSVDSSGNTIYF. The CDR3 DNA reads TGTGCCTGGAGTGTAGACTCCTCTGGAAACACCATATATTTT. The J gene is TRBJ1-3, the V gene TRBV30, with D unclear. The CDR3 length is 14 residues. Germline V gene lookup returns CDR1 GTSNPN and CDR2 SVGIG (reference sequence). V was cut by 0 bases and J by 0 bases, with 6 bases left in between.

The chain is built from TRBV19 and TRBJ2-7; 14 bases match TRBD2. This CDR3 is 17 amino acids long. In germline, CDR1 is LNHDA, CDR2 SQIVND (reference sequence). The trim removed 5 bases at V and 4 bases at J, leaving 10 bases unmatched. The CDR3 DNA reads TGTGCCAGTAGTCCCGGGACTAGCGGGAGTCCGTGGTACGAGCAGTACTTC. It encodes CASSPGTSGSPWYEQYF. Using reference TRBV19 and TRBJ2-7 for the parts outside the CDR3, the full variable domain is DGGITQSPKYLFRKEGQNVTLSCEQNLNHDAMYWYRQDPGQGLRLIYYSQIVNDFQKGDIAEGYSVSREKKESFPLTVTSAQKNPTAFYLCASSPGTSGSPWYEQYFGPGTRLTVT.

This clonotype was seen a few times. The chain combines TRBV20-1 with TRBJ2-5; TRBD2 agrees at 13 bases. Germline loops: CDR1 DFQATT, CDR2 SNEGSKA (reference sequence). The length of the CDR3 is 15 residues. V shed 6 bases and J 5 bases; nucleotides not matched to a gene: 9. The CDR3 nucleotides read TGCAGTGCCACAATACTAGCGGGAGGGGGCGAGACCCAGTACTTC. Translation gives CSATILAGGGETQYF.